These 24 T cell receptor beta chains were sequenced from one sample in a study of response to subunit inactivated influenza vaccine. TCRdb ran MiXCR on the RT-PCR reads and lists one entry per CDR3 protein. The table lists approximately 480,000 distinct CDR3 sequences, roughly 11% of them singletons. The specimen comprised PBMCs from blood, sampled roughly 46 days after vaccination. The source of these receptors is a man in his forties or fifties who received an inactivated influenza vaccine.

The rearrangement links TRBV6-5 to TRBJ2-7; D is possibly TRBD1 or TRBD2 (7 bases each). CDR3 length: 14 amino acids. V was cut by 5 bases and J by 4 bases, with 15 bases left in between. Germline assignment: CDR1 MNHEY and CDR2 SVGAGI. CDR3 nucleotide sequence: TGTGCCAGCAGTCACCGACAGGGAGGGTACGAGCAGTACTTC. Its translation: CASSHRQGGYEQYF.

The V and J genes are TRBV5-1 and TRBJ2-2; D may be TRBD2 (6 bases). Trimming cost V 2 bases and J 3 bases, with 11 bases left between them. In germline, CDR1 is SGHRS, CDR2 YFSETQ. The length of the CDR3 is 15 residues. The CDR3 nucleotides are TGCGCCAGCAGCTTCGCGGGGTCCGACACCGGGGAGCTGTTTTTT. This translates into CASSFAGSDTGELFF. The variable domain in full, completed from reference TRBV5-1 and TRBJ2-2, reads KAGVTQTPRYLIKTRGQQVTLSCSPISGHRSVSWYQQTPGQGLQFLFEYFSETQRNKGNFPGRFSGRQFSNSRSEMNVSTLELGDSALYLCASSFAGSDTGELFFGEGSRLTVL.

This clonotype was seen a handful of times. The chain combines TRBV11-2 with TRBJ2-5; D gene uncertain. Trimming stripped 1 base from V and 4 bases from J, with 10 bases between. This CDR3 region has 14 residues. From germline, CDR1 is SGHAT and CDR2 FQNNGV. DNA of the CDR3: TGTGCCAGCAGCTTAGTTGTACTTGGAGAGACCCAGTACTTC. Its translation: CASSLVVLGETQYF.

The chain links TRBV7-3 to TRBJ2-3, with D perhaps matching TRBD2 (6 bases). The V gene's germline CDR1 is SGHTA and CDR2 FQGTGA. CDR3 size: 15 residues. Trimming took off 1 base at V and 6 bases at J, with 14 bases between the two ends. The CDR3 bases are TGTGCCAGCAGCTTAAGTCCGGCGGGAAGGGATACGCAGTATTTT. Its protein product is CASSLSPAGRDTQYF.

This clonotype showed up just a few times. DNA of the CDR3: TGTGCCATCAGTGACAGGGGCAAAGACTCCTACGAGCAGTACTTC. The encoded protein is CAISDRGKDSYEQYF. The chain recombines TRBV10-3 with TRBJ2-7, with D tentatively TRBD1 (6 bases). The CDR3 runs to 15 residues. Between the trimmed V and J ends, which lost 3 bases and 0 bases, there was a span of 12 bases. Germline CDR1 is ENHRY and CDR2 is SYGVKD.

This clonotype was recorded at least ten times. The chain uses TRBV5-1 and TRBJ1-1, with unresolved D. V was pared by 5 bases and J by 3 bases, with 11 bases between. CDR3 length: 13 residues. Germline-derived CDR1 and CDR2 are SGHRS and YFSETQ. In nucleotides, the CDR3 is TGCGCCAGCAGTTTCGACTCATACACTGAAGCTTTCTTT. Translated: CASSFDSYTEAFF. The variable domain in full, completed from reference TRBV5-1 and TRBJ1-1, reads KAGVTQTPRYLIKTRGQQVTLSCSPISGHRSVSWYQQTPGQGLQFLFEYFSETQRNKGNFPGRFSGRQFSNSRSEMNVSTLELGDSALYLCASSFDSYTEAFFGQGTRLTVV.

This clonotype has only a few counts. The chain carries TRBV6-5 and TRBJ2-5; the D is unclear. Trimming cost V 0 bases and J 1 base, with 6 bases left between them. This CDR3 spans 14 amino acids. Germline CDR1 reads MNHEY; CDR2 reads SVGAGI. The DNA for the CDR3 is TGTGCCAGCAGTTACTCCAAGCTCCAAGAGACCCAGTACTTC. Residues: CASSYSKLQETQYF.

CDR3 sequence reads: CASSVAIRTETGELFF. In DNA form, the CDR3 reads TGTGCCAGCAGCGTAGCCATACGGACGGAAACCGGGGAGCTGTTTTTT. The J gene is TRBJ2-2, the V gene TRBV9; D not certain. Trimming took off 0 bases at V and 5 bases at J, with 14 bases between the two ends. Germline V CDR1 and CDR2: SGDLS, YYNGEE. The CDR3 has 16 amino acids.

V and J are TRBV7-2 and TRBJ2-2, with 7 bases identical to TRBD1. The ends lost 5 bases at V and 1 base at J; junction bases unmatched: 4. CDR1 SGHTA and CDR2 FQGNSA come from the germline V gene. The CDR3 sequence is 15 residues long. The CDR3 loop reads CASSRGQQNTGELFF. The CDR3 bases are TGTGCCAGCAGCCGGGGACAGCAGAACACCGGGGAGCTGTTTTTT.

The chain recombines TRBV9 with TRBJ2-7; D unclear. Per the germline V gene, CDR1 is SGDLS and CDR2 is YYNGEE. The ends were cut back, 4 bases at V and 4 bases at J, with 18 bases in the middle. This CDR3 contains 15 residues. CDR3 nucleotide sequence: TGTGCCAGCAGCCCGAAATGGGCACCCGGGTACGAGCAGTACTTC. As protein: CASSPKWAPGYEQYF.

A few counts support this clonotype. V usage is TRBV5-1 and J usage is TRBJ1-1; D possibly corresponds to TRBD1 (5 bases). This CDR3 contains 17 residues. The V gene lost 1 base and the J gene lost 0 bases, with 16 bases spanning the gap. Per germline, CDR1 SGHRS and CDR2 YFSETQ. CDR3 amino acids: CASSLIGAYRLNTEAFF. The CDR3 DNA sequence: TGCGCCAGCAGCTTGATAGGGGCGTACCGGCTGAACACTGAAGCTTTCTTT.

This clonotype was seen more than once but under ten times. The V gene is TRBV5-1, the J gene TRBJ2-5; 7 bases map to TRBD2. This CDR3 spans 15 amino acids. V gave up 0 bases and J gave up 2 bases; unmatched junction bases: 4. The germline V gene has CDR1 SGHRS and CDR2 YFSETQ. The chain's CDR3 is CASSLALALQETQYF. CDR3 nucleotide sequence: TGCGCCAGCAGCTTGGCACTAGCGCTTCAAGAGACCCAGTACTTC.

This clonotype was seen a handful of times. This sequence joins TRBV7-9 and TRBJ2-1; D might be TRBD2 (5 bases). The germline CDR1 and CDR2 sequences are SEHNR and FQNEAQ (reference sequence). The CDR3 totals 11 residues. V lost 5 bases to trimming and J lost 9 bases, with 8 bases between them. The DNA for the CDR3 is TGTGCCAGCAGCGCGGGTTTTGAGCAGTTCTTC. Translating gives CASSAGFEQFF.

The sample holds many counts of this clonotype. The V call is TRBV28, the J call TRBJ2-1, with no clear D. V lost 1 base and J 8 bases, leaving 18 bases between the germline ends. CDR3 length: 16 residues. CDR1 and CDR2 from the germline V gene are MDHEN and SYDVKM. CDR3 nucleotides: TGTGCCAGCAGTTTATTAATCCCGGATAATATCGATGAGCAGTTCTTC. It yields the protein CASSLLIPDNIDEQFF. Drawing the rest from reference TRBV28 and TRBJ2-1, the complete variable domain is DVKVTQSSRYLVKRTGEKVFLECVQDMDHENMFWYRQDPGLGLRLIYFSYDVKMKEKGDIPEGYSVSREKKERFSLILESASTNQTSMYLCASSLLIPDNIDEQFFGPGTRLTVL.

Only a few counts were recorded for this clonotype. This chain's CDR3 is CATSEGVTKQPQHF. DNA of the CDR3: TGTGCCACCAGTGAGGGGGTGACTAAACAGCCCCAGCATTTT. V usage is TRBV24-1 and J usage is TRBJ1-5; perhaps TRBD1 as D (5 bases). V was trimmed by 4 bases and J by 7 bases, leaving 13 bases between them. The CDR3 runs to 14 residues. Germline CDR1 KGHDR, CDR2 SFDVKD.

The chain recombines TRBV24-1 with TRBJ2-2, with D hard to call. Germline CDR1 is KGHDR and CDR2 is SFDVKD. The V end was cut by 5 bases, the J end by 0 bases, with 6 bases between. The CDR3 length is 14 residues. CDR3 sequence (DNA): TGTGCCACCAGTGTTCCCGCGAACACCGGGGAGCTGTTTTTT. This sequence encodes CATSVPANTGELFF.

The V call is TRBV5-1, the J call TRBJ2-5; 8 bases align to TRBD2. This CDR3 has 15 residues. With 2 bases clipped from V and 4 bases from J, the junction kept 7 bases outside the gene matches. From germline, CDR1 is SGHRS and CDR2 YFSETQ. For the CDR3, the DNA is TGCGCCAGCAGCTTCGACGGGAGGGCGTCAGAGACCCAGTACTTC. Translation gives CASSFDGRASETQYF.

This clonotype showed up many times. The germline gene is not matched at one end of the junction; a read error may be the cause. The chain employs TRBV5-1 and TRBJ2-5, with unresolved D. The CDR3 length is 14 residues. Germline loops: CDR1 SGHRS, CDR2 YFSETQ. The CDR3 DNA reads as TGTGCCAGCAGCTTAGCCGGCAGCCAAGAGACCCAGTACTTC. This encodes CASSLAGSQETQYF.

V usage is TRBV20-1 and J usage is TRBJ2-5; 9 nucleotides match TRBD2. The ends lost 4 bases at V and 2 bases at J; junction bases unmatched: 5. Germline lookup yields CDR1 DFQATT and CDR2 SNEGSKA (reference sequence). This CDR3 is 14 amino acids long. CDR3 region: CSATSAGGQETQYF. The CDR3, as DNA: TGCAGTGCTACCTCAGCGGGGGGACAAGAGACCCAGTACTTC.

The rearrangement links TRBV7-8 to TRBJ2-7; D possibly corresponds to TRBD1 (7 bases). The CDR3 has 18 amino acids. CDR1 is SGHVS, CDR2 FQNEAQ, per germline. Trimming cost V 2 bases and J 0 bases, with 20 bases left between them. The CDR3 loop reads CASSLRTTGFGSSYEQYF. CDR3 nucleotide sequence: TGTGCCAGCAGCTTACGGACGACAGGGTTCGGGAGCTCCTACGAGCAGTACTTC.

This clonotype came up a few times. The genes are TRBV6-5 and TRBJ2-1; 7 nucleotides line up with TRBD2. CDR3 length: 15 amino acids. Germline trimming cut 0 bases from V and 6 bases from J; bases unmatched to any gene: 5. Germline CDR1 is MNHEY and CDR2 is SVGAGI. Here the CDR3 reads CASSYSLGGVNEQFF. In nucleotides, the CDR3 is TGTGCCAGCAGTTACTCGTTGGGAGGGGTCAATGAGCAGTTCTTC.

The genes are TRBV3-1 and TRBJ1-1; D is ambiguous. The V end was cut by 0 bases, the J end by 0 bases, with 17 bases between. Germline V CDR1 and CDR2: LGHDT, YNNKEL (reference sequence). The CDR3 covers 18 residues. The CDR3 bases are TGTGCCAGCAGCCAAGACTTGATATACTCAACAGTGAACACTGAAGCTTTCTTT. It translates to CASSQDLIYSTVNTEAFF.

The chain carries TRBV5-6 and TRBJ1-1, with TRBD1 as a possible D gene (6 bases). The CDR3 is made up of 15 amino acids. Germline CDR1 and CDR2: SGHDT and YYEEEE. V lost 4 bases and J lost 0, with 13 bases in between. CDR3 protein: CASSPGQRLNTEAFF. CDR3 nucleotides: TGTGCCAGCAGCCCAGGACAGAGGTTGAACACTGAAGCTTTCTTT.

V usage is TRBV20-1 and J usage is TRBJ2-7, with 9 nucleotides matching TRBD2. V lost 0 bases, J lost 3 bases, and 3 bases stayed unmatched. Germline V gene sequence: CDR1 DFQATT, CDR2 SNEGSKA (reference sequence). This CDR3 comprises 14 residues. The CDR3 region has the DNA TGCAGTGCTAGAGATCCTAGCGGGGTCTACGAGCAGTACTTC. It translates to CSARDPSGVYEQYF.